The entry that follows covers one T cell receptor beta chain sequence. As yet, its antigen is unknown. This CDR3 has 18 residues. Germline V gene data show CDR1 as LNHDA and CDR2 as SQIVND (reference sequence). V lost 3 bases to trimming and J lost 1 base; unmatched junction nucleotides: 9. The data are from a study of T cell responses to AZD1222 COVID-19 vaccine. Whole-study results and caveats: Females made up more of the donors, who were largely white British, and clonal diversity may have come out too low.

Sequenced by immunoSEQ multiplex PCR; TCRdb stores in-frame clones only, minus some. The data contain over 150,000 clones, roughly 90% of them seen just once; the ten biggest clones take up 1.6%. The sequences come from peripheral blood, collected on day 0 of AZD1222 vaccination. This sequence joins TRBV19 and TRBJ2-3; TRBD1 aligns across 11 bases. The sequence came from an adult in good health. CDR3 coding DNA: TGTGCCAGTAGTATCCGAATTCGGACAGGGGGCGGCACAGATACGCAGTATTTT. It is translated as CASSIRIRTGGGTDTQYF.